This TCR beta chain was documented in a study of blood T cell repertoires in COVID-19. V dropped 2 bases and J dropped 8; count of bases not matched to a gene: 2. The germline gives CDR1 SQVTM, CDR2 ANQGSEA. The CDR3 runs 12 residues. The method was immunoSEQ multiplex PCR; TCRdb's version includes in-frame clones alone and lacks a portion of them. The sample includes roughly 250,000 clones, approximately 84% of them seen just once. This chain connects TRBV29-1 to TRBJ2-1, with 8 nucleotides matching TRBD1. This receptor was identified in a middle-aged man with acute or convalescent COVID-19. Sequenced material: peripheral blood. In DNA form, the CDR3 reads TGCAGCGTTGAACTGGACAGGGATGAGCAGTTCTTC. Translated, it gives CSVELDRDEQFF.